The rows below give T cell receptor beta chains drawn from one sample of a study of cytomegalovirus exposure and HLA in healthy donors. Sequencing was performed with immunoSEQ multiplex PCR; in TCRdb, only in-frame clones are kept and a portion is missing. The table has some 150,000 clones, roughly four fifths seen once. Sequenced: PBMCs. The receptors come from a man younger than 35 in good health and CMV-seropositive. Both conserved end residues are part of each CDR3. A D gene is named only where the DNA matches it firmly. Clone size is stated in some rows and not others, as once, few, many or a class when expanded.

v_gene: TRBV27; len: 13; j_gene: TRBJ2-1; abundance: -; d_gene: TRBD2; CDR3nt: TGTGCCAGCAGACTAGCGTCCTACAATGAGCAGTTCTTC; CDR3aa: CASRLASYNEQFF
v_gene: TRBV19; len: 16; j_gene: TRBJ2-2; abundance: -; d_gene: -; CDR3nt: TGTGCCAGTAGTATCTCGTTCCTGACAGACACCGGGGAGCTGTTTTTT; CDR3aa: CASSISFLTDTGELFF
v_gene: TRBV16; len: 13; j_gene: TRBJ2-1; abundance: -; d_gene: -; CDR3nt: TGTGCCAGCAGCCAATTTGTCAACAATGAGCAGTTCTTC; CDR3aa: CASSQFVNNEQFF
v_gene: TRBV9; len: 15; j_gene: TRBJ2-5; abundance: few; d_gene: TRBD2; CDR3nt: TGTGCCAGCAGCGTAGGGGCGGGAGAGGGTGAGACCCAGTACTTC; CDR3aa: CASSVGAGEGETQYF
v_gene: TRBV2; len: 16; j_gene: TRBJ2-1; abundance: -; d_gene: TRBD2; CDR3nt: TGTGCCAGCAGTGAAGGGACTAGCGGGAGCTACAATGAGCAGTTCTTC; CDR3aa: CASSEGTSGSYNEQFF
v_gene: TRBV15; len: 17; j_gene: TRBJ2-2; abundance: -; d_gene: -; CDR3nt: TGTGCCACCAGCAGTCGCCCCCTGGGGGGGCGGACCGGGGAGCTGTTTTTT; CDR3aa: CATSSRPLGGRTGELFF
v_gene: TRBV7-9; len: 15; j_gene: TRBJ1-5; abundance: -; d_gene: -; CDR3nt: TGTGCCAGCAGCTCGTTAGGGGAGGGTATTCAGCCCCAGCATTTT; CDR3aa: CASSSLGEGIQPQHF
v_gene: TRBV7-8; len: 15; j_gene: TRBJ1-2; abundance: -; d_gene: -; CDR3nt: TGTGCCAGCAGCGCGGACAGCCTCCTTAACTATGGCTACACCTTC; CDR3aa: CASSADSLLNYGYTF
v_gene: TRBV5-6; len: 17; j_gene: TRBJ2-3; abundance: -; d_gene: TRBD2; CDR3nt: TGTGCCAGCAGCCCTCTAGGGACTAGCGGGGTCACAGATACGCAGTATTTT; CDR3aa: CASSPLGTSGVTDTQYF
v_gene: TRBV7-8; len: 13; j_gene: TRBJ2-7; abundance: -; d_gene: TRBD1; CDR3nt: TGTGCCAGCAGCTCCGACAGGGTCTACGAGCAGTACTTC; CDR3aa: CASSSDRVYEQYF
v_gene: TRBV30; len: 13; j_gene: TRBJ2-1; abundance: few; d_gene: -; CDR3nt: TGTGCCTGGAGTGTTCAGGCGAACAATGAGCAGTTCTTC; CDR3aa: CAWSVQANNEQFF
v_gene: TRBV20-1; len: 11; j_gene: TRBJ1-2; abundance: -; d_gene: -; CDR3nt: TGCAGTGCTCGGGCTAACTATGGCTACACCTTC; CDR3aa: CSARANYGYTF
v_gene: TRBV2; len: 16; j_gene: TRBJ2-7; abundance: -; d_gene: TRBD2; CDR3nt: TGTGCCAGCAGTTCCTCTGGACTAGCGGCTAACTACGAGCAGTACTTC; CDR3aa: CASSSSGLAANYEQYF
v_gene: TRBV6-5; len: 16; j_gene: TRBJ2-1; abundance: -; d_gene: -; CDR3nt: TGTGCCAGCAGTTACTCCTCAGGGGTATCCTACAATGAGCAGTTCTTC; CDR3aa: CASSYSSGVSYNEQFF
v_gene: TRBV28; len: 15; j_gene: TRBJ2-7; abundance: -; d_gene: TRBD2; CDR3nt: TGTGCCAGCAGTCCCCGACTAGCGGGGACCTACGAGCAGTACTTC; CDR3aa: CASSPRLAGTYEQYF
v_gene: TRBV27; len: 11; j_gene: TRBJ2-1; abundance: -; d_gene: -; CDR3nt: TGTGCCAGCAGCATGTACAATGAGCAGTTCTTC; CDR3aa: CASSMYNEQFF
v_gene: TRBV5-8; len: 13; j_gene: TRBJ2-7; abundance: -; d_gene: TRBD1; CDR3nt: TGTGCCAGCAGCCCTCCGGAGAGGGGGCAGAAGTACTTC; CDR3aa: CASSPPERGQKYF
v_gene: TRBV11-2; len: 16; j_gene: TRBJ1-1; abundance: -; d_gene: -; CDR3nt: TGTGCCAGCAGCTTAAAGAGAGGGATCATGAACACTGAAGCTTTCTTT; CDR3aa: CASSLKRGIMNTEAFF
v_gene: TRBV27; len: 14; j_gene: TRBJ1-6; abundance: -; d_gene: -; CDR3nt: TGTGCCAGCAGTTGGGGGGAGTCGGGTTCACCCCTCCACTTT; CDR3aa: CASSWGESGSPLHF